These 3 T cell receptor beta chains share one sample of origin, sequenced in a study of T cell clonality in common variable immunodeficiency. Clones were sequenced by immunoSEQ multiplex PCR, and TCRdb holds only the in-frame ones, with some missing. The repertoire has under 35,000 clones, none seen only once; the ten largest take about 3.8%. What was sequenced was peripheral blood mononuclear cells. The receptor source for this set is a person aged 18 to 70 in good health.

This clone was seen many times. Coverage ceases 3 residues before the CDR3 finishes, and the germline J gene fills in the end. The V gene is TRBV10-3, the J gene TRBJ1-4; 9 bases align to TRBD1. The CDR3 is made up of 18 amino acids. Germline values: CDR1 ENHRY, CDR2 SYGVKD. V lost 0 bases and J lost 5; bases outside the gene matches: 10. The CDR3 region is CAISESSGQGVMNEKLFF. The DNA read from the CDR3 is TGTGCCATCAGTGAGTCGTCGGGACAGGGCGTCATGAATGAAAAA.

This clone was counted ten times or more. The read is 3 residues too short to cover the CDR3 end, so that end is filled in from the germline J gene. This rearrangement joins TRBV9 to TRBJ2-1, with TRBD2 identical over 8 bases. The trim removed 1 base at V and 9 bases at J, leaving 9 bases unmatched. This CDR3 has 15 amino acids. Germline CDR1 SGDLS, CDR2 YYNGEE. CDR3 sequence reads: CASSVLRGGLVEQFF. CDR3 bases read: TGTGCCAGCAGCGTATTACGGGGGGGCCTGGTTGAG. The variable domain in full, completed from reference TRBV9 and TRBJ2-1, reads DSGVTQTPKHLITATGQRVTLRCSPRSGDLSVYWYQQSLDQGLQFLIQYYNGEERAKGNILERFSAQQFPDLHSELNLSSLELGDSALYFCASSVLRGGLVEQFFGPGTRLTVL.

This clone was seen ten or more times. The read ends 3 residues early relative to the CDR3; the germline J gene fills the gap. The chain has TRBV9 and TRBJ1-3, with TRBD1 matching over 7 bases. Germline V lookup: CDR1 SGDLS, CDR2 YYNGEE. After removal of 4 bases from V and 3 bases from J, the junction contained 4 bases not matched to a gene. CDR3 length: 14 residues. The CDR3 region is CASSPQGGGNTIYF. Partial CDR3 DNA: TGTGCCAGCAGCCCCCAGGGGGGTGGAAACACC.